One sample yielded the 24 T cell receptor beta chains listed below, sequenced in a study of shared clonotypes between healthy human individuals. Sequencing was performed with immunoSEQ multiplex PCR; in TCRdb, only in-frame clones are kept and a portion is missing. The data contain around 2.1 million clones, around 95% of them seen just once; the ten biggest clones take up around 0.13%. The specimen was naive CD4+ T cells sorted from blood. Subset: CD45RA+ positively selected. The source is a man aged 18 to 29 in good health.

The chain recombines TRBV25-1 with TRBJ2-3; D unclear. Germline CDR1 and CDR2: MGHDK and SYGVNS. The CDR3 spans 13 residues. V gave up 6 bases and J gave up 2 bases, with 9 bases separating them. In nucleotides, the CDR3 is TGTGCCAGCAGCCCGAGAGCCACAGATACGCAGTATTTT. This codes for CASSPRATDTQYF.

The J gene is TRBJ2-7, the V gene TRBV2; weak D call: TRBD2 (6 bases). Between the trimmed V and J ends, which lost 7 bases and 6 bases, there was a span of 16 bases. Germline V CDR1 and CDR2: SNHLY, FYNNEI. The CDR3 length is 13 residues. The CDR3 region has the DNA TGTGCCAGCACGGACTATTCGATGGGCGAGCAGTACTTC. It encodes CASTDYSMGEQYF. The whole variable domain, remainder taken from reference TRBV2 and TRBJ2-7, is EPEVTQTPSHQVTQMGQEVILRCVPISNHLYFYWYRQILGQKVEFLVSFYNNEISEKSEIFDDQFSVERPDGSNFTLKIRSTKLEDSAMYFCASTDYSMGEQYFGPGTRLTVT.

The chain has TRBV6-6 and TRBJ1-2; the match to TRBD1 covers 8 bases. Germline V gene lookup returns CDR1 MNHNY and CDR2 SVGAGI (reference sequence). V gave up 5 bases and J gave up 6 bases; unmatched junction bases: 8. This CDR3 is 14 amino acids long. As DNA, the CDR3 is TGTGCCAGCAGTCAGTCCCCAGGGGGCGATGGCTACACCTTC. Its translation: CASSQSPGGDGYTF.

This sequence joins TRBV7-2 and TRBJ2-7; 10 nucleotides line up with TRBD2. Trimming cost V 1 base and J 5 bases; bases outside gene matches: 8. Germline CDR1 reads SGHTA; CDR2 reads FQGNSA. The CDR3 has 16 residues. The CDR3 DNA sequence: TGTGCCAGCAGCTTAGGTTGGGCTAGCGGGAGTGACGAGCAGTACTTC. Protein: CASSLGWASGSDEQYF. The full variable domain, completed using reference TRBV7-2 and TRBJ2-7, is GAGVSQSPSNKVTEKGKDVELRCDPISGHTALYWYRQSLGQGLEFLIYFQGNSAPDKSGLPSDRFSAERTGGSVSTLTIQRTQQEDSAVYLCASSLGWASGSDEQYFGPGTRLTVT.

About this clone: Other DNA sequences in this specimen translate into the identical CDR3. CDR3: CASSARQGSYEQYF. As DNA, the CDR3 is TGTGCCAGCAGCGCCCGACAGGGGTCCTACGAGCAGTACTTC. This sequence joins TRBV9 and TRBJ2-7; 8 nucleotides match TRBD1. The J segment lost 1 base and the V segment lost 3 bases, leaving 3 bases of the junction unmatched. Germline V gene lookup returns CDR1 SGDLS and CDR2 YYNGEE. The CDR3 extends over 14 amino acids.

The V gene is TRBV30, the J gene TRBJ2-5; 8 bases map to TRBD1. The CDR3 contains 13 residues. The germline CDR1 and CDR2 sequences are GTSNPN and SVGIG (reference sequence). The V segment lost 8 bases and the J segment 5 bases; nucleotides outside the gene matches: 10. The CDR3 spells CAGRPTGAETQYF. CDR3 sequence (DNA): TGTGCCGGACGCCCGACAGGGGCGGAGACCCAGTACTTC.

The rearrangement links TRBV9 to TRBJ2-1, with D perhaps matching TRBD2 (5 bases). Germline CDR1 is SGDLS and CDR2 is YYNGEE. V was shortened by 4 bases and J by 5 bases, with 13 bases between the two germline ends. There are 14 residues in the CDR3. CDR3 in DNA: TGTGCCAGCAGCTACCACCCGGGAAACAATGAGCAGTTCTTC. This translates into CASSYHPGNNEQFF.

With respect to this clone: This sample includes further DNA sequences coding for the same CDR3. J is TRBJ2-5 and V is TRBV2; 9 bases align to TRBD1. This CDR3 region has 14 residues. CDR1 SNHLY and CDR2 FYNNEI come from the germline V gene. The junction had 7 bases not matched to a gene; V was cut back by 6 bases and J by 5 bases. Here the CDR3 reads CASRRGQGQETQYF. CDR3 DNA: TGTGCCAGCAGGCGGGGACAGGGCCAGGAGACCCAGTACTTC.

This clone has just a few counts. The chain is built from TRBV11-2 and TRBJ1-6; weak D call: TRBD1 (6 bases). The CDR3 has 15 amino acids. The germline V gene encodes CDR1 SGHAT and CDR2 FQNNGV. V lost 7 bases to trimming and J lost 7 bases, with 17 bases between them. CDR3 amino acids: CASTIGGRRNSPLHF. The CDR3 nucleotides read TGTGCCAGCACCATCGGGGGCAGGCGGAATTCACCCCTCCACTTT.

This chain links TRBV7-2 with TRBJ1-1; no definite D call. Trimming left V 2 bases short and J 2 bases short, with 12 bases between. The germline gives CDR1 SGHTA, CDR2 FQGNSA. The CDR3 spans 15 residues. The CDR3 here is CASSLLVAGNTEAFF. The CDR3 nucleotides are TGTGCCAGCAGCTTACTGGTGGCAGGCAACACTGAAGCTTTCTTT.

This chain links TRBV2 with TRBJ1-2; possible D gene TRBD1, 6 bases. Germline V gene data show CDR1 as SNHLY and CDR2 as FYNNEI. V dropped 8 bases and J dropped 4 bases, with 11 bases sitting between them. The CDR3 covers 12 residues. The CDR3: CASLRGAYGYTF. The CDR3 region has the DNA TGTGCCAGCTTGCGGGGGGCCTATGGCTACACCTTC.

This chain connects TRBV12-5 to TRBJ1-1, with D perhaps TRBD1 (6 bases). The V end lost 1 base, the J end lost 4 bases, and 13 bases lay between the germline ends. The CDR3 is 15 residues long. The germline V gene has CDR1 LGHNT and CDR2 FRNRAP. This chain's CDR3 is CASGLGPGQTTEAFF. The CDR3 DNA follows: TGTGCTAGTGGTTTGGGTCCCGGACAGACCACTGAAGCTTTCTTT.

Turning to this clone: Other DNA sequences of this sample code for an identical CDR3. J is TRBJ2-2 and V is TRBV2; D unclear. This CDR3 is built from 14 residues. Trimming shortened V by 1 base and J by 1 base, and 4 bases separated the two germline ends. Germline V CDR1 and CDR2: SNHLY, FYNNEI. CDR3 nucleotides: TGTGCCAGCAGTGAAGAACGGAACACCGGGGAGCTGTTTTTT. Its protein product is CASSEERNTGELFF.

The rearrangement uses TRBV6-6 and TRBJ1-1, with D possibly TRBD1 on 6 matching bases. Trimming took off 0 bases at V and 4 bases at J, with 12 bases between the two ends. The CDR3 length is 15 residues. The germline CDR1 and CDR2 sequences are MNHNY and SVGAGI (reference sequence). The CDR3 sequence: CASSYSSQGSTEAFF. CDR3 nucleotide sequence: TGTGCCAGCAGTTACTCGAGTCAGGGGAGCACTGAAGCTTTCTTT.

Details on this clone: This sample includes further DNA sequences coding for the same CDR3. The chain combines TRBV28 with TRBJ2-7; TRBD1 agrees at 12 bases. J gave up 4 bases and V 2 bases, and 3 bases lay outside the gene matches. Germline CDR1 is MDHEN and CDR2 is SYDVKM. The CDR3 is 15 residues long. CDR3 bases: TGTGCCAGCAGTTTACCGGGACAGGGGGCTTACGAGCAGTACTTC. Its translation is CASSLPGQGAYEQYF.

The J gene is TRBJ1-1, the V gene TRBV19, with a possible D match to TRBD1 (5 bases). V was trimmed by 5 bases and J by 11 bases, leaving 15 bases between them. Germline V gene data show CDR1 as LNHDA and CDR2 as SQIVND (reference sequence). The CDR3 covers 12 residues. The CDR3 bases are TGTGCCAGTAGTGCTATGGGGGGTGAGGCTTTCTTT. Translation: CASSAMGGEAFF.

A single count supports this clone. CDR3 nucleotides: TGTGCCAGTAGTGATGAGTGGAGAGTCACTGAAGCTTTCTTT. It specifies CASSDEWRVTEAFF. V gene TRBV19 combines with J gene TRBJ1-1, with no clear D. This CDR3 comprises 14 residues. V lost 5 bases and J lost 4, with 14 bases in between. Per the germline V gene, CDR1 is LNHDA and CDR2 is SQIVND (reference sequence).

This rearrangement joins TRBV28 to TRBJ1-2; 9 nucleotides align to TRBD1. The CDR3 runs to 14 residues. The V and J ends lost 6 bases and 4 bases, in that order; junction bases with no gene match: 6. Germline CDR1 and CDR2: MDHEN and SYDVKM. In nucleotides, the CDR3 is TGTGCCAGCAGGGGACAGGGACTGGTCTATGGCTACACCTTC. It specifies CASRGQGLVYGYTF.

The sample holds one count of this clone. This chain joins TRBV30 and TRBJ2-1; the match to TRBD2 covers 12 bases. The germline CDR1 and CDR2 sequences are GTSNPN and SVGIG (reference sequence). Trimming cost V 2 bases and J 10 bases; bases outside gene matches: 12. The CDR3 length is 16 residues. This chain's CDR3 is CAWSYPGLAGIGEQFF. For the CDR3, the DNA is TGTGCCTGGAGTTACCCAGGACTAGCGGGAATAGGGGAGCAGTTCTTC.

The chain is built from TRBV5-1 and TRBJ2-5; tentatively, D is TRBD1 (5 bases). The CDR3 sequence is 15 residues long. Trimming shortened V by 3 bases and J by 4 bases, and 16 bases separated the two germline ends. Germline CDR1 SGHRS, CDR2 YFSETQ. The CDR3 DNA is TGCGCCAGCAGCTCAGGGTCCCCGGGTACAGAGACCCAGTACTTC. Amino acid sequence: CASSSGSPGTETQYF.

This chain uses TRBV7-9 with TRBJ1-3; possible D gene TRBD1, 5 bases. In germline, CDR1 is SEHNR, CDR2 FQNEAQ (reference sequence). Trimming stripped 2 bases from V and 0 bases from J, with 11 bases between. This CDR3 has 16 amino acids. CDR3 coding DNA: TGTGCCAGCAGCTTATGGGGACCGAGCTCTGGAAACACCATATATTTT. Translation gives CASSLWGPSSGNTIYF.

The gene calls are TRBV6-5 and TRBJ2-7; D might be TRBD1 or TRBD2, each matching 5 bases. This CDR3 has 16 amino acids. The V gene lost 2 bases and the J gene lost 2 bases, with 16 bases spanning the gap. Germline CDR1 and CDR2: MNHEY and SVGAGI. The CDR3 spells CASSYGQSGATYEQYF. CDR3 bases: TGTGCCAGCAGTTACGGTCAATCCGGGGCTACCTACGAGCAGTACTTC.

This sequence joins TRBV7-9 and TRBJ2-1; 8 nucleotides match TRBD2. Germline V gene sequence: CDR1 SEHNR, CDR2 FQNEAQ (reference sequence). The V gene end was trimmed by 5 bases and the J gene end by 4 bases; junction bases not matched to a gene: 7. There are 15 residues in the CDR3. CDR3 bases: TGTGCCAGCAGCCCCTGGGCGGGGGGTTACAATGAGCAGTTCTTC. Amino acids: CASSPWAGGYNEQFF.

This sequence joins TRBV5-4 and TRBJ2-3, with D possibly being TRBD1 or TRBD2 (5 bases each). CDR1 and CDR2 from the germline V gene are SGHNT and YYREEE (reference sequence). V was clipped by 4 bases and J by 3 bases, with 15 bases between them. This CDR3 is 15 amino acids long. CDR3 nucleotide sequence: TGTGCCAGCAGCCACGCCGGGACCCAGACAGATACGCAGTATTTT. As protein: CASSHAGTQTDTQYF.